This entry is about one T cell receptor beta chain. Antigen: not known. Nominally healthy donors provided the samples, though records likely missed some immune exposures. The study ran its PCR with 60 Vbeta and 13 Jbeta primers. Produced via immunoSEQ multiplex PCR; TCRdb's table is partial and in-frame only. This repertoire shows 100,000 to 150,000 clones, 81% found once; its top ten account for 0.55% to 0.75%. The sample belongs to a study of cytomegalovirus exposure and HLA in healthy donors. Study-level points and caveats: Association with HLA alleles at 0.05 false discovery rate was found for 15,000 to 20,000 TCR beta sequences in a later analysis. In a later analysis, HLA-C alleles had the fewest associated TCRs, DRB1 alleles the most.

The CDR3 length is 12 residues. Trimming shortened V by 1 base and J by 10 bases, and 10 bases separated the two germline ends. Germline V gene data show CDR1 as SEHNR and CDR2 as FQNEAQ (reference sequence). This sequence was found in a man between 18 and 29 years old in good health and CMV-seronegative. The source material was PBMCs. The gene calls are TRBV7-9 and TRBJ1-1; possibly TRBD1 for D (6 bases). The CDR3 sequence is CASSLEQGTAFF. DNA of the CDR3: TGTGCCAGCAGCTTAGAACAGGGTACAGCTTTCTTT.